The source of this TCR beta chain is a study of cytomegalovirus exposure and HLA in healthy donors. PCR primers comprised 60 Vbeta and 13 Jbeta primers. Sequencing was performed with immunoSEQ multiplex PCR; in TCRdb, only in-frame clones are kept and a portion is missing. The top ten hold around 1.3% of the sample, which has 95,000 to 150,000 clones, around three quarters seen once. This clone was detected only a few times. Germline CDR1 and CDR2: LGHNA and YNFKEQ. V was clipped by 1 base and J by 3 bases, with 14 bases between them. The CDR3 runs to 16 residues. This clonotype was obtained from a female donor in good health and CMV-seronegative. The sample taken for sequencing was PBMCs. The chain employs TRBV4-2 and TRBJ2-3, with a possible D match to TRBD2 (6 bases). Here the CDR3 DNA reads TGTGCCAGCAGCCAAGGGTTTGGGACTTCTACAGATACGCAGTATTTT. Amino acid sequence: CASSQGFGTSTDTQYF.